The 9 T cell receptor beta chains given below trace back to one sample, sequenced in a study of cytomegalovirus exposure and HLA in healthy donors. Sequencing was performed with immunoSEQ multiplex PCR; in TCRdb, only in-frame clones are kept and a portion is missing. The table has some 140,000 clones, around four fifths seen once. The sample comprised PBMCs. The receptors come from a woman aged 30 to 39 in good health and CMV-seronegative.

This chain uses TRBV7-9 with TRBJ1-1; a possible D gene is TRBD1 (5 bases). CDR1 is SEHNR, CDR2 FQNEAQ, per germline (reference sequence). Trimming shortened V by 3 bases and J by 5 bases, and 10 bases separated the two germline ends. The CDR3 runs to 13 residues. The chain's CDR3 is CASSFGGDTEAFF. The CDR3 DNA reads TGTGCCAGCAGCTTCGGGGGAGATACTGAAGCTTTCTTT. Full variable domain (remainder filled in from reference TRBV7-9 and TRBJ1-1): DTGVSQNPRHKITKRGQNVTFRCDPISEHNRLYWYRQTLGQGPEFLTYFQNEAQLEKSRLLSDRFSAERPKGSFSTLEIQRTEQGDSAMYLCASSFGGDTEAFFGQGTRLTVV.

The chain carries TRBV5-6 and TRBJ2-5; 10 bases fit TRBD1. J lost 3 bases, V lost 4 bases, and 12 bases had no gene match. This CDR3 is built from 17 residues. Looked up from germline, CDR1 is SGHDT and CDR2 is YYEEEE. The DNA for the CDR3 is TGTGCCAGCAGCCAGGTCCGGGGAGGGACAGGGGAAGAGACCCAGTACTTC. This translates into CASSQVRGGTGEETQYF.

The chain combines TRBV6-4 with TRBJ1-2; possible D gene TRBD1, 6 bases. CDR3 size: 15 residues. Germline-derived CDR1 and CDR2 are MRHNA and SNTAGT. With 5 bases removed from V and 7 bases from J, the gap between germline ends came to 20 bases. Here the CDR3 reads CASSRTGSGHGGYTF. CDR3 DNA sequence: TGTGCCAGCAGTAGAACAGGGAGTGGGCATGGTGGCTACACCTTC.

The chain links TRBV5-1 to TRBJ1-2, with 8 bases identical to TRBD1. Trimming cost V 0 bases and J 5 bases; bases outside gene matches: 6. The CDR3 runs 15 residues. Germline V CDR1 and CDR2: SGHRS, YFSETQ. CDR3 region: CASSLVAGGDYGYTF. The DNA for the CDR3 is TGCGCCAGCAGCTTGGTGGCAGGGGGCGATTATGGCTACACCTTC.

Only a few counts were recorded for this clone. The rearrangement uses TRBV5-4 and TRBJ2-5; TRBD2 agrees at 8 bases. V was pared by 0 bases and J by 5 bases, with 6 bases of the junction left unmatched. Germline V gives CDR1 SGHNT, CDR2 YYREEE (reference sequence). The length of the CDR3 is 15 residues. The CDR3 loop is CASSLAGSGAETQYF. CDR3 in DNA: TGTGCCAGCAGCTTGGCTGGTAGCGGGGCGGAGACCCAGTACTTC.

This chain connects TRBV9 to TRBJ1-4; D is possibly TRBD1 (5 bases). Germline V gives CDR1 SGDLS, CDR2 YYNGEE. The germline V and J ends were trimmed by 4 bases and 5 bases, with 18 bases remaining between them. This CDR3 has 16 residues. The CDR3 sequence is CASSPLGRGRNEKLFF. DNA for the CDR3: TGTGCCAGCAGCCCCCTCGGGAGGGGAAGGAATGAAAAACTGTTTTTT. The whole variable domain, filled in from reference TRBV9 and TRBJ1-4, reads DSGVTQTPKHLITATGQRVTLRCSPRSGDLSVYWYQQSLDQGLQFLIQYYNGEERAKGNILERFSAQQFPDLHSELNLSSLELGDSALYFCASSPLGRGRNEKLFFGSGTQLSVL.

J is TRBJ2-5 and V is TRBV5-1, with 8 bases that match TRBD2. Germline CDR1 and CDR2: SGHRS and YFSETQ. The CDR3 is 16 amino acids. The V gene end was trimmed by 4 bases and the J gene end by 0 bases; junction bases not matched to a gene: 8. This chain's CDR3 is CASSRLSGGHQETQYF. CDR3 DNA: TGCGCCAGCAGCCGTCTGAGCGGGGGACACCAAGAGACCCAGTACTTC.

The sample holds one count of this clone. The chain uses TRBV9 and TRBJ1-3, with a weak D call TRBD1 (5 bases). V shed 1 base and J shed 0 bases, with 8 bases lying between them. The germline V gene encodes CDR1 SGDLS and CDR2 YYNGEE. The CDR3 totals 15 residues. DNA of the CDR3: TGTGCCAGCAGCGTATGGGGCGGCTCTGGAAACACCATATATTTT. This translates into CASSVWGGSGNTIYF. Supplemented by reference TRBV9 and TRBJ1-3, the full variable domain reads DSGVTQTPKHLITATGQRVTLRCSPRSGDLSVYWYQQSLDQGLQFLIQYYNGEERAKGNILERFSAQQFPDLHSELNLSSLELGDSALYFCASSVWGGSGNTIYFGEGSWLTVV.

This clone showed up just once. CDR3 amino acids: CASRLGTGVGWYYGYTF. The CDR3 nucleotides read TGTGCAAGTCGCTTAGGGACAGGGGTCGGCTGGTACTATGGCTACACCTTC. This chain uses TRBV12-2 with TRBJ1-2; TRBD1 is the table's D call, not checked against the DNA. TRBV12-2 is a recognized pseudogene. The CDR3 length is 17 residues.